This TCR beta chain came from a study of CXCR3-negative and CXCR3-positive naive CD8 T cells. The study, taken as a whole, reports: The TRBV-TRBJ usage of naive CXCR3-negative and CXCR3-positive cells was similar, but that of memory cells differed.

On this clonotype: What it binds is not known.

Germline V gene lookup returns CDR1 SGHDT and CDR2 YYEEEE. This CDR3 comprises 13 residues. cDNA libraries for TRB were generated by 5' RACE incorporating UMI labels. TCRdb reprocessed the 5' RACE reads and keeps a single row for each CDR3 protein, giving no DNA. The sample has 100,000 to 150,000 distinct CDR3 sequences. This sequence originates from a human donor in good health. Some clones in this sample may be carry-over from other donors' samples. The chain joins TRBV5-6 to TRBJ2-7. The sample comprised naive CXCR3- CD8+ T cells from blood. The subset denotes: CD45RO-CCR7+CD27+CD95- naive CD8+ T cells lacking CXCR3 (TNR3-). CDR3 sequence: CASSFSASYEQYF.